Following are 21 T cell receptor beta chains from one sample sequenced in a study of blood T cell repertoires in COVID-19. Sequencing was performed with immunoSEQ multiplex PCR; in TCRdb, only in-frame clones are kept and a portion is missing. The table records a few hundred thousand clones, around 90% of them present only once. Sequenced material: peripheral blood. Receptor source: a woman in her 40s who had recovered from COVID-19.

CDR3 sequence reads: CASSLGLGKGNEQFF. In nucleotides, the CDR3 is TGTGCCAGCAGCCTTGGACTAGGGAAGGGCAATGAGCAGTTCTTC. V usage is TRBV11-2 and J usage is TRBJ2-1, with 7 bases aligning to TRBD2. With V trimmed by 5 bases and J by 6 bases, 10 bases remained unmatched. Germline V gives CDR1 SGHAT, CDR2 FQNNGV. The CDR3 is 15 amino acids.

The chain uses TRBV6-5 and TRBJ2-7, with TRBD1 identical over 8 bases. Trimming took 6 bases from V and 1 from J; bases not matched to a gene: 5. Germline CDR1 and CDR2: MNHEY and SVGAGI. The CDR3 runs 14 residues. The DNA for the CDR3 is TGTGCCAGCAGGGACAGGGTCGGATCCTACGAGCAGTACTTC. It yields the protein CASRDRVGSYEQYF.

The chain couples TRBV6-6 to TRBJ2-2; tentative D call: TRBD2 (6 bases). This CDR3 spans 16 amino acids. Looked up from germline, CDR1 is MNHNY and CDR2 is SVGAGI (reference sequence). Between the trimmed V and J ends, which lost 5 bases and 3 bases, there was a span of 16 bases. DNA of the CDR3: TGTGCCAGCAGTCCCCGAATAGCGGACGACACCGGGGAGCTGTTTTTT. Protein: CASSPRIADDTGELFF.

The chain couples TRBV27 to TRBJ1-3; possible D gene TRBD1, 6 bases. CDR1 is MNHEY, CDR2 SMNVEV, per germline (reference sequence). V lost 6 bases to trimming and J lost 8 bases, with 11 bases between them. The CDR3 runs 12 residues. The CDR3 spells CASRTGSDTIYF. The DNA for the CDR3 is TGTGCCAGCAGAACAGGGAGTGACACCATATATTTT.

The V gene is TRBV10-3, the J gene TRBJ2-7; the match to TRBD2 covers 13 bases. Germline loops: CDR1 ENHRY, CDR2 SYGVKD. CDR3 length: 16 residues. V shed 7 bases, J shed 5 bases, and the junction held 11 bases outside the gene matches. The CDR3 DNA sequence: TGTGCCATCACCCGGCAACTAGCGGGAGGGCTTGACGAGCAGTACTTC. Residues: CAITRQLAGGLDEQYF.

This clone appeared a single time. The V call is TRBV5-1, the J call TRBJ1-2; a weak D match, TRBD1 (6 bases). The CDR3 sequence is 13 residues long. Per the germline V gene, CDR1 is SGHRS and CDR2 is YFSETQ. Trimming pared 4 bases from V and 6 bases from J, leaving 13 bases between. Here the CDR3 reads CASSRGGADGYTF. Here the CDR3 DNA reads TGCGCCAGCAGCAGGGGGGGGGCTGATGGCTACACCTTC.

V gene TRBV7-3 combines with J gene TRBJ2-6; no firm D call. The CDR3 totals 14 residues. From germline, CDR1 is SGHTA and CDR2 FQGTGA. V lost 5 bases, J lost 2 bases, and 7 bases lay in between. The chain's CDR3 is CASSLEAGANVLTF. The CDR3 nucleotides read TGTGCCAGCAGCCTCGAGGCTGGGGCCAACGTCCTGACTTTC.

V usage is TRBV28 and J usage is TRBJ1-3; D uncertain. V dropped 5 bases and J dropped 4 bases, with 9 bases sitting between them. Germline loops: CDR1 MDHEN, CDR2 SYDVKM. This CDR3 comprises 13 residues. The CDR3 spells CASSPSGGNTIYF. CDR3 DNA sequence: TGTGCCAGCAGTCCATCGGGGGGAAACACCATATATTTT. Full variable domain (rest looked up from reference TRBV28 and TRBJ1-3): DVKVTQSSRYLVKRTGEKVFLECVQDMDHENMFWYRQDPGLGLRLIYFSYDVKMKEKGDIPEGYSVSREKKERFSLILESASTNQTSMYLCASSPSGGNTIYFGEGSWLTVV.

The V gene is TRBV9, the J gene TRBJ1-1; possibly TRBD1 for D (6 bases). Trimming left V 4 bases short and J 2 bases short, with 12 bases between. CDR1 and CDR2 from the germline V gene are SGDLS and YYNGEE. The CDR3 is 14 amino acids. The chain's CDR3 is CASSLGQLNTEAFF. CDR3 sequence (DNA): TGTGCCAGCAGCCTAGGACAGCTTAACACTGAAGCTTTCTTT.

This clone was seen a single time. This chain connects TRBV5-5 to TRBJ1-1, with D possibly being TRBD1 (5 bases). Trimming removed 2 bases at V and 1 base at J, with 12 bases between. The V gene's germline CDR1 is SGHKS and CDR2 YYEKEE (reference sequence). This CDR3 has 15 residues. CDR3 sequence: CASSFLTAQNTEAFF. The CDR3, as DNA: TGTGCCAGCAGCTTCCTGACAGCTCAGAACACTGAAGCTTTCTTT.

V and J are TRBV6-5 and TRBJ1-5; D uncertain. Germline CDR1 is MNHEY and CDR2 is SVGAGI. The CDR3 extends over 14 amino acids. With 7 bases removed from V and 0 bases from J, the gap between germline ends came to 10 bases. The DNA of the CDR3 is TGTGCCAGCATGGAGGGCGTTAGCAATCAGCCCCAGCATTTT. This translates into CASMEGVSNQPQHF.

This clone was seen only once. As DNA, the CDR3 is TGTGCCAGCAGCCAACAACAAGCTAACTATGGCTACACCTTC. This codes for CASSQQQANYGYTF. The chain combines TRBV3-1 (or the pseudogene TRBV3-2) with TRBJ1-2; D unclear. CDR3 length: 14 residues. Germline values: CDR1 LGHDT, CDR2 YNNKEL (reference sequence). V lost 2 bases and J lost 0, with 7 bases in between.

The chain recombines TRBV19 with TRBJ2-3; tentatively, D is TRBD2 (6 bases). V was shortened by 5 bases and J by 2 bases, with 11 bases between the two germline ends. Germline V gene data show CDR1 as LNHDA and CDR2 as SQIVND (reference sequence). This CDR3 has 14 amino acids. This CDR3 reads CASSVEGYTDTQYF. The CDR3 DNA reads TGTGCCAGTAGTGTGGAGGGTTACACAGATACGCAGTATTTT.

For the CDR3, the DNA is TGTGCCAGCAGCGCCCGGGACAGAGATTCACCCCTCCACTTT. Encoded protein: CASSARDRDSPLHF. The chain has TRBV9 and TRBJ1-6, with 7 bases lining up with TRBD1. Per the germline V gene, CDR1 is SGDLS and CDR2 is YYNGEE. CDR3 length: 14 amino acids. After removal of 3 bases from V and 8 bases from J, the junction contained 5 bases not matched to a gene. The full variable domain, its missing parts supplied by reference TRBV9 and TRBJ1-6, is DSGVTQTPKHLITATGQRVTLRCSPRSGDLSVYWYQQSLDQGLQFLIQYYNGEERAKGNILERFSAQQFPDLHSELNLSSLELGDSALYFCASSARDRDSPLHFGNGTRLTVT.

This rearrangement joins TRBV19 to TRBJ2-7; 9 bases align to TRBD1. Germline assignment: CDR1 LNHDA and CDR2 SQIVND (reference sequence). J gave up 4 bases and V 7 bases, and 5 bases lay outside the gene matches. The CDR3 consists of 13 residues. The CDR3 protein is CASMGGQGYEQYF. In DNA, the CDR3 is TGTGCCAGTATGGGGGGACAGGGTTACGAGCAGTACTTC. Drawing the rest from reference TRBV19 and TRBJ2-7, the complete variable domain is DGGITQSPKYLFRKEGQNVTLSCEQNLNHDAMYWYRQDPGQGLRLIYYSQIVNDFQKGDIAEGYSVSREKKESFPLTVTSAQKNPTAFYLCASMGGQGYEQYFGPGTRLTVT.

The chain employs TRBV3-1 (or the pseudogene TRBV3-2) and TRBJ2-7; TRBD2 agrees at 7 bases. The CDR3 is made up of 13 amino acids. Germline V CDR1 and CDR2: LGHDT, YNNKEL (reference sequence). J gave up 4 bases and V 4 bases, and 4 bases lay outside the gene matches. CDR3 amino acids: CASSPIGGYEQYF. The CDR3 nucleotides are TGTGCCAGCAGCCCAATCGGGGGGTACGAGCAGTACTTC.

The chain has TRBV4-1 and TRBJ1-2; maybe TRBD1 (5 bases). The V gene lost 4 bases and the J gene lost 4 bases, with 22 bases spanning the gap. CDR3 length equals 17 residues. Germline assignment: CDR1 MGHRA and CDR2 YSYEKL. The CDR3 loop reads CASSPLVGIGGGYGYTF. In DNA form, the CDR3 reads TGCGCCAGCAGCCCCTTGGTGGGAATTGGGGGGGGCTATGGCTACACCTTC.

The genes are TRBV24-1 and TRBJ2-3, with TRBD2 identical over 8 bases. Losses at the gene ends were 2 bases for V and 4 bases for J; bases not matched to a gene: 7. This CDR3 comprises 16 residues. Germline V gene sequence: CDR1 KGHDR, CDR2 SFDVKD. The CDR3 is CATSDSSPGGADTQYF. CDR3 DNA: TGTGCCACCAGTGATTCTTCTCCGGGAGGGGCAGATACGCAGTATTTT.

This chain joins TRBV18 and TRBJ2-7; D is possibly TRBD1 (6 bases). V lost 2 bases and J 3 bases, leaving 11 bases between the germline ends. Germline values: CDR1 KGHSH, CDR2 LQKENI. The CDR3 is 14 residues long. This CDR3 is CASSPGGAGYEQYF. The CDR3, as DNA: TGTGCCAGCTCACCAGGGGGCGCGGGCTACGAGCAGTACTTC. Using reference TRBV18 and TRBJ2-7 for the parts outside the CDR3, the full variable domain is NAGVMQNPRHLVRRRGQEARLRCSPMKGHSHVYWYRQLPEEGLKFMVYLQKENIIDESGMPKERFSAEFPKEGPSILRIQQVVRGDSAAYFCASSPGGAGYEQYFGPGTRLTVT.

The chain combines TRBV9 with TRBJ2-1; TRBD2 aligns across 13 bases. Germline-derived CDR1 and CDR2 are SGDLS and YYNGEE. Trimming took 6 bases from V and 7 from J; bases not matched to a gene: 7. The CDR3 sequence is 15 residues long. CDR3 sequence reads: CASTRTSGSQNEQFF. CDR3 nucleotide sequence: TGTGCCAGCACCAGGACTAGCGGGAGTCAGAATGAGCAGTTCTTC. The variable domain in full, completed from reference TRBV9 and TRBJ2-1, reads DSGVTQTPKHLITATGQRVTLRCSPRSGDLSVYWYQQSLDQGLQFLIQYYNGEERAKGNILERFSAQQFPDLHSELNLSSLELGDSALYFCASTRTSGSQNEQFFGPGTRLTVL.

The DNA of the CDR3 is TGTGCCAGCAGCCTACAACCGGGACTAGCGTCAGATACGCAGTATTTT. It is translated as CASSLQPGLASDTQYF. This chain uses TRBV7-9 with TRBJ2-3; 10 bases agree with TRBD2. The V gene end was trimmed by 5 bases and the J gene end by 4 bases; junction bases not matched to a gene: 9. Looked up from germline, CDR1 is SEHNR and CDR2 is FQNEAQ (reference sequence). The CDR3 is made up of 16 amino acids.